Following are 19 T cell receptor beta chains from one sample sequenced in a study of shared clonotypes between healthy human individuals. The repertoire was sequenced with immunoSEQ multiplex PCR; TCRdb's copy has only in-frame clones and lacks some. The table includes more than 900,000 clones, 75% to 80% detected once. The sample comprised memory CD4+ T cells from PBMCs. Subset noted: CD45RA-negative fraction. These receptors were taken from a young man in good health. Some clones in this sample may be carry-over from other donors' samples.

The chain joins TRBV29-1 to TRBJ2-3; 9 bases agree with TRBD2. Germline CDR1 reads SQVTM; CDR2 reads ANQGSEA. The CDR3 contains 13 residues. The V gene end was trimmed by 6 bases and the J gene end by 6 bases; junction bases not matched to a gene: 7. CDR3: CSVISGSRDTQYF. In DNA form, the CDR3 reads TGCAGCGTCATTAGCGGGAGTCGTGATACGCAGTATTTT.

The chain employs TRBV7-3 and TRBJ2-1, with 10 positions matching TRBD2. Looked up from germline, CDR1 is SGHTA and CDR2 is FQGTGA. CDR3 length: 15 residues. V was clipped by 5 bases and J by 9 bases; unmatched bases: 10. Here the CDR3 reads CASSVLAGEYSEQFF. For the CDR3, the DNA is TGTGCCAGCAGCGTCCTAGCGGGAGAGTATAGTGAGCAGTTCTTC. Full variable domain (remainder filled in from reference TRBV7-3 and TRBJ2-1): GAGVSQTPSNKVTEKGKYVELRCDPISGHTALYWYRQSLGQGPEFLIYFQGTGAADDSGLPNDRFFAVRPEGSVSTLKIQRTERGDSAVYLCASSVLAGEYSEQFFGPGTRLTVL.

The chain is built from TRBV28 and TRBJ2-3; D unclear. Germline V gives CDR1 MDHEN, CDR2 SYDVKM. V was trimmed by 6 bases and J by 1 base, leaving 5 bases between them. The CDR3 has 12 amino acids. Here the CDR3 DNA reads TGTGCCAGCAGATTACGCACAGATACGCAGTATTTT. Protein product: CASRLRTDTQYF. The full variable domain, rest sourced from reference TRBV28 and TRBJ2-3, is DVKVTQSSRYLVKRTGEKVFLECVQDMDHENMFWYRQDPGLGLRLIYFSYDVKMKEKGDIPEGYSVSREKKERFSLILESASTNQTSMYLCASRLRTDTQYFGPGTRLTVL.

CDR3 nucleotide sequence: TGTGCCAGCAGCCTACGTCGGGGGGGCGCGCGCAATGAGCAGTTCTTC. It yields the protein CASSLRRGGARNEQFF. The chain couples TRBV28 to TRBJ2-1; TRBD2 matches at 8 bases. The CDR3 has 16 amino acids. Looked up from germline, CDR1 is MDHEN and CDR2 is SYDVKM. Trimming took 6 bases from V and 6 from J; bases not matched to a gene: 13.

The chain recombines TRBV6-1 with TRBJ2-7; 7 bases line up with TRBD1. From germline, CDR1 is MNHNS and CDR2 SASEGT. The CDR3 consists of 15 residues. Losses at the gene ends were 6 bases for V and 2 bases for J; bases not matched to a gene: 10. The CDR3 here is CASREDRSGTYEQYF. CDR3 bases: TGTGCCAGCAGAGAGGACAGGTCCGGGACCTACGAGCAGTACTTC.

On this clone: Other DNA sequences in this specimen translate into the identical CDR3. The chain uses TRBV2 and TRBJ1-1; D gene uncertain. The V end lost 7 bases, the J end lost 0 bases, and 9 bases lay between the germline ends. Per germline, CDR1 SNHLY and CDR2 FYNNEI. The CDR3 totals 13 residues. Here the CDR3 reads CASTSEMNTEAFF. The CDR3 nucleotides are TGTGCCAGCACTTCGGAGATGAACACTGAAGCTTTCTTT.

The count of this clone is one. This chain uses TRBV4-1 with TRBJ2-1; TRBD2 matches at 8 bases. Germline CDR1 reads MGHRA; CDR2 reads YSYEKL. Trimming removed 8 bases from V and 6 bases from J; junction bases left unmatched: 15. This CDR3 region has 16 residues. The DNA of the CDR3 is TGCGCCAGCCACTCCCCCGGGCTAGCGGGCCTCAATGAGCAGTTCTTC. This encodes CASHSPGLAGLNEQFF.

J is TRBJ2-1 and V is TRBV4-1, with D possibly being TRBD2 (6 bases). Trimming took 5 bases from V and 7 from J, leaving 9 bases between them. This CDR3 comprises 12 residues. The V gene's germline CDR1 is MGHRA and CDR2 YSYEKL. This CDR3 reads CASSNRGNEQFF. CDR3 coding DNA: TGCGCCAGCAGCAACCGGGGGAATGAGCAGTTCTTC.

The chain carries TRBV29-1 and TRBJ1-6; D is perhaps TRBD1 (5 bases). This CDR3 has 14 residues. Per germline, CDR1 SQVTM and CDR2 ANQGSEA. V was clipped by 7 bases and J by 0 bases, with 10 bases between them. CDR3 nucleotides: TGCAGCGCCAGGGAGAGCTCCTATAATTCACCCCTCCACTTT. Translating it yields CSARESSYNSPLHF.

The chain has TRBV4-1 and TRBJ1-5, with TRBD1 as a possible D gene (5 bases). The V gene's germline CDR1 is MGHRA and CDR2 YSYEKL. The CDR3 runs 16 residues. The V end was cut by 0 bases, the J end by 4 bases, with 13 bases between. As DNA, the CDR3 is TGCGCCAGCAGCCAAGATTTTCCAGGGAAGAATCAGCCCCAGCATTTT. This encodes CASSQDFPGKNQPQHF.

The chain uses TRBV5-8 and TRBJ2-7, with 7 bases that match TRBD1. The junction had 4 bases not matched to a gene; V was cut back by 4 bases and J by 3 bases. The CDR3 length is 13 residues. Germline V lookup: CDR1 SGHTS, CDR2 YDEGEE. CDR3 DNA sequence: TGTGCCAGCAGCCCGACAGGGATCTACGAGCAGTACTTC. Translated: CASSPTGIYEQYF.

The chain couples TRBV11-1 to TRBJ2-3, with 12 bases aligning to TRBD2. Losses at the gene ends were 9 bases for V and 5 bases for J; bases not matched to a gene: 3. Germline-derived CDR1 and CDR2 are SGHAT and FQDESV (reference sequence). The CDR3 runs 13 residues. The CDR3 nucleotides are TGTGCCAGTTTACTAGCGGGAGGAGATACGCAGTATTTT. It encodes CASLLAGGDTQYF.

The chain combines TRBV7-3 with TRBJ2-2; 7 nucleotides align to TRBD2. Trimming took 5 bases from V and 2 from J; bases not matched to a gene: 8. The CDR3 is 16 amino acids. Germline assignment: CDR1 SGHTA and CDR2 FQGTGA. CDR3 bases: TGTGCCAGCAGCCCGACGGCAGCGGGAAACACCGGGGAGCTGTTTTTT. It translates to CASSPTAAGNTGELFF.

The CDR3 coding sequence is TGTGCCAGCAGCTTCGGTGGGGGGGCCGGGGAGACCCAGTACTTC. It translates to CASSFGGGAGETQYF. The chain has TRBV5-4 and TRBJ2-5, with D possibly TRBD2 on 7 matching bases. The CDR3 sequence is 15 residues long. V was clipped by 2 bases and J by 5 bases, with 16 bases between them. Germline CDR1 and CDR2: SGHNT and YYREEE (reference sequence).

The rearrangement links TRBV5-4 to TRBJ2-6; weak D call: TRBD1 (6 bases). This CDR3 comprises 18 residues. The germline V gene encodes CDR1 SGHNT and CDR2 YYREEE (reference sequence). V lost 3 bases, J lost 0 bases, and 16 bases lay in between. CDR3 protein: CASSSKTGVGSGANVLTF. CDR3 sequence (DNA): TGTGCCAGCAGCTCTAAGACAGGAGTCGGCTCTGGGGCCAACGTCCTGACTTTC.

The chain uses TRBV7-9 and TRBJ2-1; tentative D call: TRBD1 (6 bases). V lost 1 base and J lost 6, with 13 bases in between. CDR3 length: 15 residues. CDR1 and CDR2 (germline): SEHNR, FQNEAQ (reference sequence). DNA of the CDR3: TGTGCCAGCAGCTTAGACGGACAGCTATTCAATGAGCAGTTCTTC. It is translated as CASSLDGQLFNEQFF.

The genes are TRBV9 and TRBJ1-3; perhaps TRBD1 as D (5 bases). V lost 0 bases to trimming and J lost 0 bases, with 13 bases between them. Germline V CDR1 and CDR2: SGDLS, YYNGEE. CDR3 length: 17 residues. As DNA, the CDR3 is TGTGCCAGCAGCGTAGGAATTGGGCAGGGCTCTGGAAACACCATATATTTT. It specifies CASSVGIGQGSGNTIYF.

The gene calls are TRBV5-8 and TRBJ1-2; no clear D. The CDR3 runs to 14 residues. V lost 6 bases and J lost 0, with 12 bases in between. Germline V CDR1 and CDR2: SGHTS, YDEGEE. The CDR3 sequence is CASTRGGTNYGYTF. CDR3 DNA: TGTGCCAGCACCCGAGGTGGTACTAACTATGGCTACACCTTC.

This sequence joins TRBV7-9 and TRBJ2-7, with D perhaps TRBD1 (5 bases). V was pared by 7 bases and J by 5 bases, with 18 bases between. Germline CDR1 is SEHNR and CDR2 is FQNEAQ (reference sequence). The CDR3 runs to 14 residues. DNA of the CDR3: TGTGCCAGCAAAGGACACTCTGGTACGGACGAGCAGTACTTC. Translated, it gives CASKGHSGTDEQYF.